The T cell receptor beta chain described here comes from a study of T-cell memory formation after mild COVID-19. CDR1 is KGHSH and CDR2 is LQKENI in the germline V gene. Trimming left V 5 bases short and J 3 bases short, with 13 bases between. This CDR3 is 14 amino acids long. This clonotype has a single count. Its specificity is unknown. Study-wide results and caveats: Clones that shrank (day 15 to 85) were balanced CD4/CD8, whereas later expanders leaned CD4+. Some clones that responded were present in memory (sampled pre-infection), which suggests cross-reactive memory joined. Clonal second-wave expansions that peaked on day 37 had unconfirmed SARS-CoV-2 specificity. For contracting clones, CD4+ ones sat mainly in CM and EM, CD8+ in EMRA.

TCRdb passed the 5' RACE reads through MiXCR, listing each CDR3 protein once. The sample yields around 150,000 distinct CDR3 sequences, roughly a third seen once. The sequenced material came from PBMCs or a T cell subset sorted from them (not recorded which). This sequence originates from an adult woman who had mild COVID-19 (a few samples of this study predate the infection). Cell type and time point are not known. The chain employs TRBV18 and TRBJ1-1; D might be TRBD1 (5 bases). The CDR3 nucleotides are TGTGCCAGCTCATCCGGTTGGGACGACACTGAAGCTTTCTTT. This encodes CASSSGWDDTEAFF.